The 3 T cell receptor beta chains listed next were all sequenced from one sample in a study of T cells in women clearing cervical HPV infection. Some clones are missing from TCRdb's copy, which holds only in-frame ones; the method was immunoSEQ multiplex PCR. The sample holds some 40,000 clones. Sequencing input: blood buffy coat. The receptor set was obtained from a woman between 18 and 70 years old with a cervical HPV16 infection that either progressed to CIN3+ or cleared (not recorded which).

The CDR3 DNA, read in part, is TGTGCCAGCTCACAGGGGCTCACAGGGGACGGTCAGCCC. It is translated as CASSQGLTGDGQP. The whole CDR3 reads CASSQGLTGDGQPQHF. This chain uses TRBV18 with TRBJ1-5, with TRBD1 matching over 7 bases. The read comes to an end 3 residues before the CDR3 does, leaving the germline J gene to fill in the end. The V gene end was trimmed by 4 bases and the J gene end by 6 bases; junction bases not matched to a gene: 12. Germline CDR1 reads KGHSH; CDR2 reads LQKENI. There are 16 residues in the CDR3.

About this clone itself: The read finishes 3 residues shy of the CDR3 end, and the germline J gene is used to complete it. V gene TRBV6-2 or TRBV6-3 combines with J gene TRBJ2-7, with D maybe TRBD2 (6 bases). This CDR3 region has 15 residues. V was clipped by 0 bases and J by 4 bases, with 13 bases between them. Looked up from germline, CDR1 is MNHEY and CDR2 is SVGEGT. The CDR3: CASSYSRDFGYEQYF. The CDR3 bases that were read are TGTGCCAGCAGTTACTCCCGGGACTTTGGGTACGAG.

The CDR3 reads CASSLVSGINQPQYF. The sequenced CDR3 bases are TGTGCCAGCAGCTTGGTGTCAGGCATCAATCAGCCG. The rearrangement uses TRBV5-5 and TRBJ2-3; D uncertain. The read is 3 residues too short to cover the CDR3 end, so that end is filled in from the germline J gene. CDR1 SGHKS and CDR2 YYEKEE come from the germline V gene (reference sequence). The CDR3 totals 15 residues.